Presented here are 8 T cell receptor beta chains from one specimen sequenced in a study of T-cell reconstitution after alpha-beta-depleted transplantation in children. Unique molecular identifiers featured in how the TCRbeta library was prepared. TCRdb used MiXCR to reprocess the PCR reads, holding one entry per CDR3 protein. The sample shows a few hundred thousand distinct CDR3 sequences, around 12% of them seen only once. Sequences were derived from PBMCs from the stem cell graft donor, sampled from the stem cell graft. These receptors originate from a human donor who donated a stem cell graft to a child with combined immunodeficiency.

This clonotype was seen only a few times. The chain is built from TRBV12-3 or TRBV12-4 and TRBJ2-7; D is unclear. V was trimmed by 0 bases and J by 5 bases, leaving 14 bases between them. The CDR3 totals 15 residues. The CDR3 nucleotides are TGTGCCAGCAGTTTAGCCTCGAACGTTCGGCACGAGCAGTACTTC. It encodes CASSLASNVRHEQYF.

Comments on this clonotype: Sequence at one end of the junction differs from germline and may be a read error. The chain carries TRBV14 and TRBJ2-3; unclear D gene. The CDR3 loop spans 13 amino acids. The germline V gene has CDR1 SGHDN and CDR2 FVKESK. The CDR3 DNA reads TGTGCCAGCAGCCAAGTGCCCACACATACGCAGTATTTT. This sequence encodes CASSQVPTHTQYF.

This clonotype was counted many times. J is TRBJ2-1 and V is TRBV12-3 or TRBV12-4; TRBD2 matches at 13 bases. Unmatched junction bases numbered 5, after V lost 2 bases and J lost 10 bases. The CDR3 extends over 15 amino acids. The CDR3 loop is CASSLTSGGGLEQFF. The CDR3 nucleotides read TGTGCCAGCAGTTTAACTAGCGGGGGGGGTTTAGAGCAGTTCTTC.

This clonotype was seen ten or more times. The genes are TRBV12-3 or TRBV12-4 and TRBJ2-7; TRBD1 might be the D (6 bases). V lost 6 bases and J lost 6, with 15 bases in between. The CDR3 is 13 amino acids. CDR3 residues: CASSPDRLAEQYF. As DNA, the CDR3 is TGTGCCAGCAGCCCTGACAGGCTAGCCGAGCAGTACTTC.

This clonotype was observed many times. V gene TRBV6-2 or TRBV6-3 combines with J gene TRBJ2-7, with a possible D match to TRBD2 (6 bases). The germline V gene encodes CDR1 MNHEY and CDR2 SVGEGT. This CDR3 contains 13 residues. Trimming cost V 8 bases and J 2 bases, with 13 bases left between them. The CDR3 DNA reads as TGTGCCAGCGGAGGACTATCGGCCTACGAGCAGTACTTC. Its protein is CASGGLSAYEQYF.

This clonotype showed up many times. This chain links TRBV28 with TRBJ1-4; TRBD1 aligns across 7 bases. With V trimmed by 5 bases and J by 6 bases, 12 bases remained unmatched. The CDR3 contains 16 residues. The germline V gene encodes CDR1 MDHEN and CDR2 SYDVKM. CDR3 sequence (DNA): TGTGCCAGCAGTCCCCTAGTAGGGGGCTTGGATGAAAAACTGTTTTTT. Amino acid sequence: CASSPLVGGLDEKLFF.

J is TRBJ2-7 and V is TRBV19; a possible D gene is TRBD2 (5 bases). V lost 7 bases, J lost 0 bases, and 13 bases lay in between. This CDR3 is 14 amino acids long. The germline V gene encodes CDR1 LNHDA and CDR2 SQIVND (reference sequence). The CDR3 loop is CASNRGADSYEQYF. The CDR3 DNA sequence: TGTGCCAGTAACCGGGGTGCAGACTCCTACGAGCAGTACTTC.

In this sample, this clonotype turned up a few times. This chain joins TRBV11-3 and TRBJ2-7; TRBD1 agrees at 9 bases. From germline, CDR1 is SGHNT and CDR2 YENEEA. V lost 4 bases, J lost 5 bases, and 15 bases stayed unmatched. The CDR3 extends over 17 amino acids. The CDR3 nucleotides are TGTGCCAGCAGCTCCGAATCTTCCGGGACAGGGCGTAACGAGCAGTACTTC. Translated: CASSSESSGTGRNEQYF.